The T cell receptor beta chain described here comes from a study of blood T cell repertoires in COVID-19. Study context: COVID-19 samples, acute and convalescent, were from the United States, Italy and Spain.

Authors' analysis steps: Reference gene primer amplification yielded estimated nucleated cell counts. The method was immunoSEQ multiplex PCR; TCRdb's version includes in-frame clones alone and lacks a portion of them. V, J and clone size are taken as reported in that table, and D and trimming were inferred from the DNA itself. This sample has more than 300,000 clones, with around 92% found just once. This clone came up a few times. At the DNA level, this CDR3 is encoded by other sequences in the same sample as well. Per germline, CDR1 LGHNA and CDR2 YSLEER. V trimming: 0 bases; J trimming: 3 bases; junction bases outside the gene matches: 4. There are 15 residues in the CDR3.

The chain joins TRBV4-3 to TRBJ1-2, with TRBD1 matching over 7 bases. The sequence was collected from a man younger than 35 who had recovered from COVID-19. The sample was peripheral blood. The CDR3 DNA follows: TGCGCCAGCAGCCAAGAGCCAACAGGGGACTATGGCTACACCTTC. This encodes CASSQEPTGDYGYTF.